This TCR beta chain was obtained from a study of cytomegalovirus exposure and HLA in healthy donors. Study context: An analysis done earlier identified around 100 million unique TCR beta sequences from about 179 million T cells.

Germline trimming cut 4 bases from V and 0 bases from J; bases unmatched to any gene: 7. Germline assignment: CDR1 SGHRS and CDR2 YFSETQ. The CDR3 is 17 amino acids. The PCR contained 60 Vbeta and 13 Jbeta primers. Sequencing used immunoSEQ multiplex PCR; TCRdb keeps in-frame clones, though not all of them. The table shows about 180,000 clones, with approximately 80% occurring only once. Each donor's status was that of a healthy bone marrow donor. The receptor was isolated from a man younger than 35 in good health and CMV-seronegative. The material sequenced was PBMCs. This sequence joins TRBV5-1 and TRBJ1-1; the match to TRBD1 covers 12 bases. CDR3 loop: CASSLQGQGALNTEAFF. CDR3 nucleotides: TGCGCCAGCAGCCTCCAGGGACAGGGGGCCTTGAACACTGAAGCTTTCTTT.